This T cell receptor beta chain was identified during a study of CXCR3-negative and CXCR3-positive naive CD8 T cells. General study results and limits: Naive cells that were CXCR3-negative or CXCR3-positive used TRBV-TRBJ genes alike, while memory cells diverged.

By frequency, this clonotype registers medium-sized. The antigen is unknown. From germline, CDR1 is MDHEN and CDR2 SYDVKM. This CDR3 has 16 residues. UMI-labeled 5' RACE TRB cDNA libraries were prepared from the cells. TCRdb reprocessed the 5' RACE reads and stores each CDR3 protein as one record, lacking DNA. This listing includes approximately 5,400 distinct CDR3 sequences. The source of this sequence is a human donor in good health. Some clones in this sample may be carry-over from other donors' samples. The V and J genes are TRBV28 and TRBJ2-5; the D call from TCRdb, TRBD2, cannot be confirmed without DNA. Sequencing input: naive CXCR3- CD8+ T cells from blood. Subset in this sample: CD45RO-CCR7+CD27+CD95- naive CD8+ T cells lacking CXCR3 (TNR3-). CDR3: CASSLFSGRGQETQYF.